The following is a T cell receptor (beta chain) sequence with its context. The data belong to a study of T cell responses to AZD1222 COVID-19 vaccine. Method: immunoSEQ multiplex PCR; TCRdb's copy keeps in-frame clones and lacks some. The table includes fewer than 100,000 clones, about nine tenths detected once. The CDR3 length is 18 residues. V lost 0 bases, J lost 0 bases, and 7 bases stayed unmatched. Looked up from germline, CDR1 is SGHRS and CDR2 is YFSETQ. Sequences were derived from peripheral blood, sampled 28 days after the second AZD1222 dose. V and J are TRBV5-1 and TRBJ1-3, with TRBD1 matching 9 bases. This clonotype was obtained from an adult who received the AZD1222 COVID-19 vaccine. In DNA form, the CDR3 reads TGCGCCAGCAGCTTGGGGGACAGGGCTTGGAGCTCTGGAAACACCATATATTTT. This encodes CASSLGDRAWSSGNTIYF.